Following are 20 T cell receptor beta chains from one sample sequenced in a study of Graves' ophthalmopathy and Graves' hyperthyroidism. For repertoire sequencing, the TCR beta CDR3 regions were amplified from RNA transcripts. HTBI-primed RT-PCR formed the first round, and a multiplex PCR formed the second. TCRdb re-called the multiplex PCR reads through MiXCR, storing one row per CDR3 protein. In the table there are a few hundred thousand distinct CDR3 sequences, under 25% of which are singletons. Sample: peripheral blood. The receptor set was obtained from a woman younger than 35 with stable Graves' hyperthyroidism.

Ten or more counts support this clonotype. The chain is built from TRBV2 and TRBJ2-7, with TRBD2 matching 11 bases. The germline V gene has CDR1 SNHLY and CDR2 FYNNEI. Trimming at V came to 5 bases and at J to 0 bases, leaving 3 bases not matched to a gene. This CDR3 is built from 15 residues. The chain's CDR3 is CASSLAGGLSYEQYF. CDR3 sequence (DNA): TGTGCCAGCAGTCTAGCGGGAGGCCTCTCCTACGAGCAGTACTTC.

This clonotype was seen repeatedly, ten times or more. The chain's CDR3 is CASGQNTEAFF. Here the CDR3 DNA reads TGTGCCTCGGGACAGAACACTGAAGCTTTCTTT. This rearrangement joins TRBV2 to TRBJ1-1, with D maybe TRBD1 (6 bases). CDR3 size: 11 residues. Germline-derived CDR1 and CDR2 are SNHLY and FYNNEI. The ends were cut back, 11 bases at V and 1 base at J, with 8 bases in the middle.

This clonotype has only a few counts. This chain uses TRBV19 with TRBJ2-7; the D gene is possibly TRBD1 (5 bases). V lost 3 bases to trimming and J lost 4 bases, with 13 bases between them. Per the germline V gene, CDR1 is LNHDA and CDR2 is SQIVND (reference sequence). The CDR3 sequence is 14 residues long. CDR3 DNA sequence: TGTGCCAGTAGTATCGTATCCCAGGGTTACGAGCAGTACTTC. Its protein product is CASSIVSQGYEQYF.

In its sample, this clonotype was seen many times. The V call is TRBV7-3, the J call TRBJ2-5, with a tentative D call TRBD2 (5 bases). The CDR3 is 13 residues long. The V gene lost 3 bases and the J gene lost 3 bases, with 8 bases spanning the gap. Germline V gene sequence: CDR1 SGHTA, CDR2 FQGTGA. The CDR3 loop reads CASSFGVEETQYF. The CDR3 coding sequence is TGTGCCAGCAGCTTCGGGGTGGAAGAGACCCAGTACTTC.

With regard to this clonotype: At one of its ends the junction is not consistent with the germline gene, which may arise from a read error. Here the CDR3 reads CASSPQTRPDAFF. DNA for the CDR3: TGTGCCAGCAGCCCGCAGACACGGCCTGATGCTTTCTTT. This sequence joins TRBV7-3 and TRBJ1-1; D is unresolved. The V gene's germline CDR1 is SGHTA and CDR2 FQGTGA. The CDR3 has 13 residues.

This clonotype came up many times. This chain joins TRBV27 and TRBJ1-1; 11 positions match TRBD1. The CDR3 sequence is 15 residues long. From germline, CDR1 is MNHEY and CDR2 SMNVEV (reference sequence). V shed 4 bases, J shed 10 bases, and the junction held 11 bases outside the gene matches. The CDR3 coding sequence is TGTGCCAGCAGTTCAGACGGGACAGGGGGATTACCAGCTTTCTTT. As protein: CASSSDGTGGLPAFF.

This clonotype was seen many times. The chain has TRBV5-5 and TRBJ1-1; 8 bases match TRBD1. This CDR3 is 15 amino acids long. V lost 4 bases and J lost 1; bases outside the gene matches: 6. Germline V CDR1 and CDR2: SGHKS, YYEKEE (reference sequence). This CDR3 is CASSPRTGRNTEAFF. The CDR3 DNA reads TGTGCCAGCAGCCCGAGGACAGGGAGGAACACTGAAGCTTTCTTT.

This clonotype has ten or more counts. The rearrangement links TRBV30 to TRBJ1-1; D is possibly TRBD1 (6 bases). Germline V gene lookup returns CDR1 GTSNPN and CDR2 SVGIG (reference sequence). V gave up 1 base and J gave up 11 bases, with 20 bases separating them. The CDR3 length is 14 residues. In DNA form, the CDR3 reads TGTGCCTGGAGTGCGACGCGGGGGCAAGATCTTGCTTTCTTT. Amino acid sequence: CAWSATRGQDLAFF.

This clonotype was recorded many times. The chain recombines TRBV28 with TRBJ1-6, with D perhaps TRBD1 (5 bases). Looked up from germline, CDR1 is MDHEN and CDR2 is SYDVKM. The CDR3 is made up of 16 amino acids. The V end was cut by 5 bases, the J end by 10 bases, with 21 bases between. CDR3 DNA: TGTGCCAGCAGTCCCCGAGGGGAAGGGAATTCGTCACCCCTCCACTTT. This translates into CASSPRGEGNSSPLHF.

There are many counts of this clonotype. V gene TRBV6-1 combines with J gene TRBJ1-2; a possible D gene is TRBD1 (6 bases). The CDR3 spans 15 residues. The germline V gene encodes CDR1 MNHNS and CDR2 SASEGT. V dropped 1 base and J dropped 4 bases, with 13 bases sitting between them. CDR3 DNA: TGTGCCAGCAGTGAAGAGGGGGGGTTTGTCTATGGCTACACCTTC. As protein: CASSEEGGFVYGYTF.

J is TRBJ1-5 and V is TRBV28, with 7 positions matching TRBD1. J was trimmed by 0 bases and V by 5 bases; bases with no gene match: 13. This CDR3 spans 18 amino acids. Germline V gene data show CDR1 as MDHEN and CDR2 as SYDVKM. CDR3 nucleotide sequence: TGTGCCAGCAGTCTTGACAGGGTTTTTGTTCGTAGCAATCAGCCCCAGCATTTT. Translation: CASSLDRVFVRSNQPQHF. Variable domain in full (rest from reference TRBV28 and TRBJ1-5): DVKVTQSSRYLVKRTGEKVFLECVQDMDHENMFWYRQDPGLGLRLIYFSYDVKMKEKGDIPEGYSVSREKKERFSLILESASTNQTSMYLCASSLDRVFVRSNQPQHFGDGTRLSIL.

This clonotype was counted only a few times. The gene calls are TRBV5-1 and TRBJ2-7, with 8 bases fitting TRBD2. This CDR3 contains 15 residues. The junction had 7 bases not matched to a gene; V was cut back by 2 bases and J by 3 bases. Germline CDR1 reads SGHRS; CDR2 reads YFSETQ. The CDR3 reads CASSFLAGSDYEQYF. In DNA, the CDR3 is TGCGCCAGCAGCTTTCTAGCGGGTTCTGACTACGAGCAGTACTTC.

Many counts were recorded for this clonotype. CDR3 nucleotides: TGTGCCAGCAGCTTAGAAGCGGGTCAGCCCCAGCATTTT. It translates to CASSLEAGQPQHF. The chain recombines TRBV7-2 with TRBJ1-5; D not certain. Germline CDR1 is SGHTA and CDR2 is FQGNSA. The CDR3 contains 13 residues. V was clipped by 1 base and J by 6 bases, with 7 bases between them. Using reference TRBV7-2 and TRBJ1-5 for the parts outside the CDR3, the full variable domain is GAGVSQSPSNKVTEKGKDVELRCDPISGHTALYWYRQSLGQGLEFLIYFQGNSAPDKSGLPSDRFSAERTGGSVSTLTIQRTQQEDSAVYLCASSLEAGQPQHFGDGTRLSIL.

This clonotype was counted at least ten times. In DNA form, the CDR3 reads TGTGCCAGCAGCCCATCTAGCTGGGGCAACACCGGGGAGCTGTTTTTT. Translation: CASSPSSWGNTGELFF. The genes are TRBV11-2 and TRBJ2-2; the D call may be TRBD1 or TRBD2 (5 bases each). CDR1 is SGHAT, CDR2 FQNNGV, per germline. The CDR3 covers 16 residues. V gave up 5 bases and J gave up 2 bases, with 15 bases separating them.

This clonotype came up many times. V is TRBV11-2 and J is TRBJ2-6; D remains unclear. The CDR3 is made up of 16 amino acids. V dropped 5 bases and J dropped 4 bases, with 15 bases sitting between them. Germline CDR1 SGHAT, CDR2 FQNNGV. The CDR3 sequence is CASSHIRVAGANVLTF. CDR3 nucleotide sequence: TGTGCCAGCAGCCATATTCGGGTAGCCGGGGCCAACGTCCTGACTTTC.

This clonotype occurred many times. The V gene is TRBV20-1, the J gene TRBJ1-1; weak D call: TRBD1 (6 bases). The germline V gene encodes CDR1 DFQATT and CDR2 SNEGSKA (reference sequence). This CDR3 comprises 12 residues. V was cut by 3 bases and J by 7 bases, with 12 bases left in between. The CDR3 loop is CSASLGGGEAFF. The DNA for the CDR3 is TGCAGTGCTAGCCTAGGGGGTGGTGAAGCTTTCTTT.

The table lists this clonotype with many counts. The chain has TRBV6-2 or TRBV6-3 and TRBJ1-2; D is ambiguous. The CDR3 is made up of 11 amino acids. Germline CDR1 reads MNHEY; CDR2 reads SVGEGT. V was cut by 5 bases and J by 6 bases, with 7 bases left in between. In DNA, the CDR3 is TGTGCCAGCAGTCAGAGCAATGGCTACACCTTC. This translates into CASSQSNGYTF.

This clonotype was detected a few times. This may arise from a read error, as a much more abundant clone is one base away. V is TRBV7-3 and J is TRBJ2-2; D gene uncertain. CDR1 is SGHTA, CDR2 FQGTGA, per germline. The CDR3 is made up of 15 amino acids. CDR3 coding DNA: TGTGCCTGCAGCCCCTATGCCCTGGACACCGGGGAGCTGTTTTTT. Translation: CACSPYALDTGELFF.

There are a few counts of this clonotype. V usage is TRBV3-1 and J usage is TRBJ2-2; D might be TRBD2 (6 bases). Germline V gene lookup returns CDR1 LGHDT and CDR2 YNNKEL (reference sequence). Between the trimmed V and J ends, which lost 4 bases and 7 bases, there was a span of 10 bases. The length of the CDR3 is 13 residues. In nucleotides, the CDR3 is TGTGCCAGCAGCCTAAGCGGGCACGGGGAGCTGTTTTTT. It translates to CASSLSGHGELFF.

Ten or more counts support this clonotype. V is TRBV3-1 and J is TRBJ1-6; TRBD1 is a possible D gene (5 bases). This CDR3 is built from 13 residues. Germline V CDR1 and CDR2: LGHDT, YNNKEL (reference sequence). Trimming took off 4 bases at V and 7 bases at J, with 8 bases between the two ends. The DNA of the CDR3 is TGTGCCAGCAGCCCAGCAGGGAATTCACCCCTCCACTTT. Residues: CASSPAGNSPLHF.